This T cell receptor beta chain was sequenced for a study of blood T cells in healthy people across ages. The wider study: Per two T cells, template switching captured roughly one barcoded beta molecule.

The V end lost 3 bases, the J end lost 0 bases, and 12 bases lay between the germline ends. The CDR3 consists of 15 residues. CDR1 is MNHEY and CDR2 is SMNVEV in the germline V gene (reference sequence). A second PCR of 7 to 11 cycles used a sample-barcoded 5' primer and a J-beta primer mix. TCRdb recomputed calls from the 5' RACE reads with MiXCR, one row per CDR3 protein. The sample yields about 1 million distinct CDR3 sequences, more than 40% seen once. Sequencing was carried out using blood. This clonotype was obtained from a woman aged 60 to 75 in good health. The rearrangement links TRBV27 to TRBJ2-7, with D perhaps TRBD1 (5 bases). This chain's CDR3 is CASSLTPQASYEQYF. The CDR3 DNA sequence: TGTGCCAGCAGTTTGACCCCACAGGCCTCCTACGAGCAGTACTTC.